A single sample is the source of the 2 T cell receptor beta chains below, sequenced in a study of technical replicates of blood from a few donors. Produced via immunoSEQ multiplex PCR; TCRdb's table is partial and in-frame only. The sample lists under 95,000 clones; roughly 94% were seen once. Sequencing was done on a sample of T cells isolated from PBMCs. Source of these receptors: a human donor in good health.

The V and J genes are TRBV4-1 and TRBJ1-3; tentative D call: TRBD1 (6 bases). V was shortened by 2 bases and J by 0 bases, with 20 bases between the two germline ends. The CDR3 sequence is 19 residues long. The V gene's germline CDR1 is MGHRA and CDR2 YSYEKL. CDR3 coding DNA: TGCGCCAGCAGCCAACCTCTACTGACAGGCGACAGCTCTGGAAACACCATATATTTT. It translates to CASSQPLLTGDSSGNTIYF.

This clone has just one count. The rearrangement uses TRBV11-2 and TRBJ2-7; 9 bases agree with TRBD1. V shed 7 bases and J 5 bases; nucleotides not matched to a gene: 6. CDR1 is SGHAT, CDR2 FQNNGV, per germline. This CDR3 comprises 13 residues. CDR3 loop: CASTRDRANEQYF. The CDR3 DNA reads TGTGCCAGCACCCGGGACAGGGCGAACGAGCAGTACTTC.